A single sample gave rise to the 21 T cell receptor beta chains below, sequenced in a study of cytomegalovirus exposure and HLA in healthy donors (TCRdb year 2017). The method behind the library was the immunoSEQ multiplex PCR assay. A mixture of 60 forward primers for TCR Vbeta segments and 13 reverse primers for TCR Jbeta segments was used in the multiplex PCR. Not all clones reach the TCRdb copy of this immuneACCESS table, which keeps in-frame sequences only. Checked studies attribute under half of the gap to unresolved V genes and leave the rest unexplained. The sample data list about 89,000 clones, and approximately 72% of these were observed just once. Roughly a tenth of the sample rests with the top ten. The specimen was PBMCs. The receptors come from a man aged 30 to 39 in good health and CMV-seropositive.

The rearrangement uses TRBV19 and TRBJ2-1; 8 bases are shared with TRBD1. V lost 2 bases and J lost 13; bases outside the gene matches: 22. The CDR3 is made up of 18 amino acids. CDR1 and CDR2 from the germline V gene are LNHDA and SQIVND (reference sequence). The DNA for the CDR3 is TGTGCCAGTAGTATATTGCCTTCCGCAGGGGGCGCGTTTATACCTCAGTTCTTC. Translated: CASSILPSAGGAFIPQFF.

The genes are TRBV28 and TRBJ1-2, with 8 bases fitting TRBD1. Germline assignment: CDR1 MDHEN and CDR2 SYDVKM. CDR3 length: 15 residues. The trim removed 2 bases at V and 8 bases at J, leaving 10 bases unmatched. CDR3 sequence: CASSLISGGAPGYTF. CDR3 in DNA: TGTGCCAGCAGTTTAATATCAGGGGGCGCGCCCGGCTACACCTTC.

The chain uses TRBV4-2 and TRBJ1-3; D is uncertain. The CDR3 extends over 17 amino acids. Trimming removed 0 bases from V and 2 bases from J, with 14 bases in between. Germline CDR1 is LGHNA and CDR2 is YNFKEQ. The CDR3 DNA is TGTGCCAGCAGCCAAGACCGCACGGGAGTAACTGGAAACACCATATATTTT. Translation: CASSQDRTGVTGNTIYF.

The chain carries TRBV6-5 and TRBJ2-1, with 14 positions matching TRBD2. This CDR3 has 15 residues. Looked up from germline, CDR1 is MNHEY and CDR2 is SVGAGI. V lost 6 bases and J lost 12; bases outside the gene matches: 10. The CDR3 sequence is CASSPGTSGGLGQFF. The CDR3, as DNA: TGTGCCAGCAGCCCGGGGACTAGCGGGGGCTTGGGGCAGTTCTTC.

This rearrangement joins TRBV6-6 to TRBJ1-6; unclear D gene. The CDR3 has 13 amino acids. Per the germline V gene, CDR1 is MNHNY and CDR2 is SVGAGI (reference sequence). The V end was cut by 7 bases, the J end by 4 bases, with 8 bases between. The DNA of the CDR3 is TGTGCCAGCATACACGAATATAATTCACCCCTCCACTTT. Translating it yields CASIHEYNSPLHF.

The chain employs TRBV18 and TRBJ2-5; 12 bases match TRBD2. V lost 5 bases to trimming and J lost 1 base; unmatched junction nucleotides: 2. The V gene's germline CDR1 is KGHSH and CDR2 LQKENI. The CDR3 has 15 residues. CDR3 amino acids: CASSRTSGAQETQYF. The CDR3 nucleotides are TGTGCCAGCTCAAGGACTAGCGGGGCCCAAGAGACCCAGTACTTC.

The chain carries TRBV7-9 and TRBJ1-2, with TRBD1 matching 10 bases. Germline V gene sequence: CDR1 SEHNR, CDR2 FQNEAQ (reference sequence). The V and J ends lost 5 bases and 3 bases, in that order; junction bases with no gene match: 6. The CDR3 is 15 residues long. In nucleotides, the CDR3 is TGTGCCAGCAGCCCCAGACAGGGGGCGGACTATGGCTACACCTTC. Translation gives CASSPRQGADYGYTF.

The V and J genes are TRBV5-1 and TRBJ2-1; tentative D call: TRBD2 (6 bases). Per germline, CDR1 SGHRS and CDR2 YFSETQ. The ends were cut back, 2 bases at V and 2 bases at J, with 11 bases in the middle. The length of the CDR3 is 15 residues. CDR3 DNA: TGCGCCAGCAGCTTAACTAGCCCTACCTACAATGAGCAGTTCTTC. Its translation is CASSLTSPTYNEQFF.

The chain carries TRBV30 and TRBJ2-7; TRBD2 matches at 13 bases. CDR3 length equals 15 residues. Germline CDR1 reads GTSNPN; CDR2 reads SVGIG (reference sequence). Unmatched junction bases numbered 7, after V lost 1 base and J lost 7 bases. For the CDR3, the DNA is TGTGCCTGGAGTGGACTAGCGGGGGGCCTCTCGGAGCAGTACTTC. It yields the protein CAWSGLAGGLSEQYF.

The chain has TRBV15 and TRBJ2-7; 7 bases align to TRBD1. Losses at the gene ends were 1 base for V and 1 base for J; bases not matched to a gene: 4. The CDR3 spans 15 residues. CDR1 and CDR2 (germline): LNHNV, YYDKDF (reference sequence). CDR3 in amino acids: CATSRGRGQSYEQYF. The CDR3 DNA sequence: TGTGCCACCAGCAGAGGAAGGGGGCAGTCCTACGAGCAGTACTTC.

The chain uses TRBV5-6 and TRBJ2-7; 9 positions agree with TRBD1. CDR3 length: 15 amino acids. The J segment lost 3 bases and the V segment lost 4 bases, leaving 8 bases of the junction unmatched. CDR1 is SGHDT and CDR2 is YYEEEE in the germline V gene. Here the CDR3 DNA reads TGTGCCAGCAGCAGGGGACAGGGAACTCTCTACGAGCAGTACTTC. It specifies CASSRGQGTLYEQYF.

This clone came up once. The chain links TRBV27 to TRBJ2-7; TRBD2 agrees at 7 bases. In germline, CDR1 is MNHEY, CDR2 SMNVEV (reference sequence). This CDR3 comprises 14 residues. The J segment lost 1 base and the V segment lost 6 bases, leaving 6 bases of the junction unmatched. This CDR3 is CASSPGLHSYEQYF. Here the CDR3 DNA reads TGTGCCAGCAGCCCGGGACTACATTCCTACGAGCAGTACTTC.

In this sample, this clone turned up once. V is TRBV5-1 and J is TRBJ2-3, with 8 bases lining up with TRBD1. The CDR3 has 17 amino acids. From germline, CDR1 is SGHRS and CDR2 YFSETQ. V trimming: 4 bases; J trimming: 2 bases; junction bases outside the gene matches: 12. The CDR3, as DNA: TGCGCCAGCAGCCTGGGGGTTTGGACAGGGCCCACAGATACGCAGTATTTT. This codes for CASSLGVWTGPTDTQYF.

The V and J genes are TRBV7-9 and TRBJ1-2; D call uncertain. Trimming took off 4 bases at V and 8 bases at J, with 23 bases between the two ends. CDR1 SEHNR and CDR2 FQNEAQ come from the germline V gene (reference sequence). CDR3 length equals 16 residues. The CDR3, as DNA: TGTGCCAGCAGCTCCAGAATAGCGGAGGTAATCGAGGGCTACACCTTC. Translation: CASSSRIAEVIEGYTF.

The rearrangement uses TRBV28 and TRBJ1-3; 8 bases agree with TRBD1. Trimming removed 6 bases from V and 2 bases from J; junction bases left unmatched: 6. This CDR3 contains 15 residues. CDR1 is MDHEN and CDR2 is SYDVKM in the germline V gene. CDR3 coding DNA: TGTGCCAGCAGACCTACAGGGGGTACTGGAAACACCATATATTTT. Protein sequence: CASRPTGGTGNTIYF.

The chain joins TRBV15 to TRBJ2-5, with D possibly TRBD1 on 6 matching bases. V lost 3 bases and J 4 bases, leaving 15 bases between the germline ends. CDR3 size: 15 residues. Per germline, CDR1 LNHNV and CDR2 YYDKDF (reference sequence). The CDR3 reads CATSSEQGGGETQYF. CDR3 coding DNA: TGTGCCACCAGCAGTGAACAAGGGGGTGGAGAGACCCAGTACTTC.

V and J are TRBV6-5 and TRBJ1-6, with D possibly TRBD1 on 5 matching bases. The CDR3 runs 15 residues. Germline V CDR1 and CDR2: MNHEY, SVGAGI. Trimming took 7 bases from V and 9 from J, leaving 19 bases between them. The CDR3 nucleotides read TGTGCCAGCACCCTCCTCGGGGGAGACGGTTCACCCCTCCACTTT. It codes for CASTLLGGDGSPLHF.

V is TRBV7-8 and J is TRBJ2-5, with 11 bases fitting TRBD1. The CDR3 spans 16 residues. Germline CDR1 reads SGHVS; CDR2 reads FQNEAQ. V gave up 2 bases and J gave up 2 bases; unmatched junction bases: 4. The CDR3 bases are TGTGCCAGCAGCTTAACCGGGACAGGGGGACAAGAGACCCAGTACTTC. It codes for CASSLTGTGGQETQYF.

CDR3 nucleotides: TGCGCCAGCAGCCCGGGACTAGCGGGGGGGACCCAGTACTTC. Protein product: CASSPGLAGGTQYF. The chain employs TRBV5-1 and TRBJ2-5; 15 positions agree with TRBD2. Germline V gene data show CDR1 as SGHRS and CDR2 as YFSETQ. The V segment lost 4 bases and the J segment 7 bases; nucleotides outside the gene matches: 2. The CDR3 has 14 residues.

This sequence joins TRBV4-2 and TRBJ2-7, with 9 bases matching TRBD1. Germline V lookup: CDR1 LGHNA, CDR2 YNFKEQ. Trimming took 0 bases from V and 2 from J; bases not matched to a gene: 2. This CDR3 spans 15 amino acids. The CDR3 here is CASSQDNRGPYEQYF. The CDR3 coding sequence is TGTGCCAGCAGCCAAGACAACAGGGGGCCCTACGAGCAGTACTTC.

CDR3 region: CASSPGGTYEQYF. The CDR3 DNA sequence: TGTGCCAGTAGTCCTGGGGGGACCTACGAGCAGTACTTC. The J gene is TRBJ2-7, the V gene TRBV19, with a weak D call TRBD2 (6 bases). Germline V gives CDR1 LNHDA, CDR2 SQIVND (reference sequence). V lost 5 bases and J 2 bases, leaving 10 bases between the germline ends. This CDR3 region has 13 residues.